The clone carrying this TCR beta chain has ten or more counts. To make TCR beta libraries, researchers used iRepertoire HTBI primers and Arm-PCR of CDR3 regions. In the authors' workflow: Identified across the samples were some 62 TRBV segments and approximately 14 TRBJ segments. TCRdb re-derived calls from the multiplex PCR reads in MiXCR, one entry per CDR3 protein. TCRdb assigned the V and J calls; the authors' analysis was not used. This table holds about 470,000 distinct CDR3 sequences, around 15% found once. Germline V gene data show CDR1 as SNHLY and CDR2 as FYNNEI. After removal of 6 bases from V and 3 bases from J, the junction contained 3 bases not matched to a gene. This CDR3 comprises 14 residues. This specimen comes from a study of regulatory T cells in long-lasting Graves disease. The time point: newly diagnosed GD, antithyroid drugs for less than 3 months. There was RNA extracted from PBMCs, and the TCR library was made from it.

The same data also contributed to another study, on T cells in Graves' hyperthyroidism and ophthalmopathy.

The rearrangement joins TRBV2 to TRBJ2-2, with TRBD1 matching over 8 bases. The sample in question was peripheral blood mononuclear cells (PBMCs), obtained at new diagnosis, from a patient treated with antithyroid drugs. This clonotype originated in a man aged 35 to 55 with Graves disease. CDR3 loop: CASSGQGYTGELFF. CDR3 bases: TGTGCCAGCAGCGGACAGGGCTACACCGGGGAGCTGTTTTTT.